The 8 T cell receptor beta chains below come from one sample, sequenced in a study of shared clonotypes between healthy human individuals. Clones were read by immunoSEQ multiplex PCR, and TCRdb kept only the in-frame ones, dropping some. The sample holds about 2,500,000 clones, about 92% seen once. The sequencing input was naive CD4+ T cells sorted from blood. Specified subset: CD45RA+ positively selected. These TCRs come from a man between 18 and 29 years old in good health.

CDR3 sequence (DNA): TGTGCCAGTAGTATAGGCGAGGATTACGAGCAGTACTTC. This codes for CASSIGEDYEQYF. V gene TRBV19 combines with J gene TRBJ2-7; D uncertain. The CDR3 totals 13 residues. Trimming removed 1 base from V and 4 bases from J, with 8 bases in between. CDR1 and CDR2 from the germline V gene are LNHDA and SQIVND (reference sequence).

J is TRBJ2-1 and V is TRBV5-1; D could derive from TRBD1 or TRBD2 (6 bases each). Trimming shortened V by 5 bases and J by 3 bases, and 15 bases separated the two germline ends. The CDR3 extends over 15 amino acids. From germline, CDR1 is SGHRS and CDR2 YFSETQ. Here the CDR3 reads CASSYRGLSYNEQFF. Here the CDR3 DNA reads TGCGCCAGCAGTTACCGGGGGCTTAGCTACAATGAGCAGTTCTTC.

The chain couples TRBV19 to TRBJ1-2; D uncertain. This CDR3 is built from 13 residues. Germline assignment: CDR1 LNHDA and CDR2 SQIVND (reference sequence). The V end lost 2 bases, the J end lost 8 bases, and 12 bases lay between the germline ends. The chain's CDR3 is CASSIIPRRGYTF. The CDR3 nucleotides read TGTGCCAGTAGTATAATCCCCAGAAGGGGCTACACCTTC.

This chain joins TRBV2 and TRBJ2-7; 14 bases are shared with TRBD2. V lost 5 bases and J lost 7; bases outside the gene matches: 4. Germline-derived CDR1 and CDR2 are SNHLY and FYNNEI. The CDR3 loop spans 14 amino acids. The CDR3 nucleotides are TGTGCCAGCAGTCGGACTAGCGGGGGGTGGGAGCAGTACTTC. The encoded protein is CASSRTSGGWEQYF.

This clone was observed a few times. The same CDR3 arises from other DNA sequences in this sample as well. V gene TRBV19 combines with J gene TRBJ1-5; no firm D call. The V gene's germline CDR1 is LNHDA and CDR2 SQIVND (reference sequence). This CDR3 spans 12 amino acids. The ends were cut back, 6 bases at V and 4 bases at J, with 7 bases in the middle. CDR3 nucleotide sequence: TGTGCCAGTAGATCTGGGAATCAGCCCCAGCATTTT. Encoded protein: CASRSGNQPQHF. Together with reference TRBV19 and TRBJ1-5, the CDR3 gives the full variable domain: DGGITQSPKYLFRKEGQNVTLSCEQNLNHDAMYWYRQDPGQGLRLIYYSQIVNDFQKGDIAEGYSVSREKKESFPLTVTSAQKNPTAFYLCASRSGNQPQHFGDGTRLSIL.

This sequence joins TRBV5-1 and TRBJ2-2; the match to TRBD1 covers 7 bases. V lost 4 bases and J lost 5; bases outside the gene matches: 5. The CDR3 covers 14 residues. CDR1 is SGHRS, CDR2 YFSETQ, per germline. DNA of the CDR3: TGCGCCAGCAGCGCGGACAGGCTGACCGGGGAGCTGTTTTTT. It is translated as CASSADRLTGELFF.

The CDR3 region has the DNA TGTGCCAGCACTGTTGAAGCTTTCTTT. This translates into CASTVEAFF. The V gene is TRBV11-2, the J gene TRBJ1-1; D is unresolved. Trimming pared 7 bases from V and 7 bases from J, leaving 4 bases between. Germline CDR1 reads SGHAT; CDR2 reads FQNNGV. CDR3 length: 9 residues.

V and J are TRBV6-1 and TRBJ1-5, with a tentative D call TRBD1 (5 bases). The CDR3 has 16 residues. V was shortened by 2 bases and J by 2 bases, with 13 bases between the two germline ends. From germline, CDR1 is MNHNS and CDR2 SASEGT. For the CDR3, the DNA is TGTGCCAGCAGTGAATTGGGGGGGTTGGGCAATCAGCCCCAGCATTTT. This codes for CASSELGGLGNQPQHF.